A single sample gave rise to the 12 T cell receptor beta chains below, sequenced in a study of T cells in Graves' hyperthyroidism and ophthalmopathy. Using RNA transcripts as the source, TCR beta CDR3 regions were amplified. The HTBI primer set drove a first-round RT-PCR of the TCR CDR3. TCRdb independently ran MiXCR on the multiplex PCR reads; one entry per CDR3 protein. The table lists about 560,000 distinct CDR3 sequences, approximately 44% of them singletons. The material sequenced was peripheral blood or thyroid tissue (not recorded which). The source is a woman under 30 with Graves' hyperthyroidism.

A note on this clonotype: Its ends do not fully match the called genes, so a read error is possible. V usage is TRBV29-1 and J usage is TRBJ2-5; D is unresolved. Germline CDR1 is SQVTM and CDR2 is ANQGSEA. The CDR3 runs to 13 residues. The CDR3 here is CSVDVRVQETQYF. As DNA, the CDR3 is TGCAGTGTTGACGTCCGGGTCCAAGAGACCCAGTACTTC. Together with reference TRBV29-1 and TRBJ2-5, the CDR3 gives the full variable domain: SAVISQKPSRDICQRGTSLTIQCQVDSQVTMMFWYRQQPGQSLTLIATANQGSEATYESGFVIDKFPISRPNLTFSTLTVSNMSPEDSSIYLCSVDVRVQETQYFGPGTRLLVL.

Ten or more counts support this clonotype. This sequence joins TRBV10-3 and TRBJ1-1; 7 bases agree with TRBD1. Losses at the gene ends were 10 bases for V and 11 bases for J; bases not matched to a gene: 13. The CDR3 loop spans 12 amino acids. Germline V gene lookup returns CDR1 ENHRY and CDR2 SYGVKD. The CDR3, as DNA: TGTGCCAGCAGCGACAGGGAGAGAAGGGCTTTCTTT. This translates into CASSDRERRAFF.

The rearrangement joins TRBV20-1 to TRBJ2-7; unclear D gene. The ends were cut back, 3 bases at V and 1 base at J, with 10 bases in the middle. Germline CDR1 DFQATT, CDR2 SNEGSKA (reference sequence). This CDR3 comprises 13 residues. CDR3 region: CSASIDGSYEQYF. Here the CDR3 DNA reads TGCAGTGCTAGTATAGACGGTTCCTACGAGCAGTACTTC.

The chain uses TRBV10-3 and TRBJ1-6, with unresolved D. This CDR3 region has 17 residues. The germline CDR1 and CDR2 sequences are ENHRY and SYGVKD. V gave up 10 bases and J gave up 5 bases, with 24 bases separating them. CDR3 bases: TGTGCCAGCAGCTACGCCCCGGTTTTAGGGAATAATTCACCCCTCCACTTT. Its protein is CASSYAPVLGNNSPLHF.

V is TRBV6-1 and J is TRBJ2-7; 7 bases are shared with TRBD2. CDR3 length: 15 residues. V dropped 6 bases and J dropped 3; count of bases not matched to a gene: 11. Germline V gene sequence: CDR1 MNHNS, CDR2 SASEGT. The DNA of the CDR3 is TGTGCCAGCAGGATAGCGGGCATAAATAACTACGAGCAGTACTTC. Its translation is CASRIAGINNYEQYF.

The chain carries TRBV20-1 and TRBJ2-5; D not resolved. The germline gives CDR1 DFQATT, CDR2 SNEGSKA (reference sequence). The ends were cut back, 6 bases at V and 2 bases at J, with 7 bases in the middle. CDR3 length: 11 amino acids. The CDR3 DNA sequence: TGCAGTGCCGGGCGGCAAGAGACCCAGTACTTC. It yields the protein CSAGRQETQYF.

V gene TRBV9 combines with J gene TRBJ2-3; 12 nucleotides agree with TRBD2. Germline CDR1 reads SGDLS; CDR2 reads YYNGEE. The junction had 4 bases not matched to a gene; V was cut back by 4 bases and J by 1 base. The CDR3 length is 16 residues. Written as DNA, the CDR3 is TGTGCCAGCAGCTCCCGACTAGCGGGAGGCACAGATACGCAGTATTTT. Translation: CASSSRLAGGTDTQYF.

This clonotype came up a few times. V and J are TRBV6-1 and TRBJ2-7; D unclear. With 4 bases removed from V and 5 bases from J, the gap between germline ends came to 15 bases. The CDR3 is 14 amino acids. Germline V lookup: CDR1 MNHNS, CDR2 SASEGT. CDR3 coding DNA: TGTGCCAGCAGTGGGGCAATGGATAGACACGAGCAGTACTTC. This translates into CASSGAMDRHEQYF.

Remarks on this clonotype: The missing conserved phenylalanine or tryptophan at the end of this CDR3 makes a read error likely. It is unclear where the CDR3 begins or ends on the DNA, so no DNA is shown, and the CDR3 is as TCRdb lists it. The chain carries TRBV2 and TRBJ1-1; TRBD1, the table's D call, lacks a check against the DNA. Ends included, the CDR3 has 10 residues. Per the germline V gene, CDR1 is SNHLY and CDR2 is FYNNEI. CDR3 sequence: CASSVRQGFS.

The chain employs TRBV7-2 and TRBJ1-2; TRBD1 might be the D (5 bases). V lost 3 bases, J lost 8 bases, and 22 bases lay in between. CDR3 length equals 16 residues. Germline V CDR1 and CDR2: SGHTA, FQGNSA. CDR3 nucleotides: TGTGCCAGCAGCTTCTACCTGGAATCGACAGCGGCCGGCTACACCTTC. This encodes CASSFYLESTAAGYTF.

V is TRBV19 and J is TRBJ2-5; the D call may be TRBD1 or TRBD2 (6 bases each). Germline loops: CDR1 LNHDA, CDR2 SQIVND (reference sequence). The CDR3 extends over 14 amino acids. Trimming took 3 bases from V and 4 from J, leaving 12 bases between them. In DNA form, the CDR3 reads TGTGCCAGTAGTATCGAAGGGGGAGGAGAGACCCAGTACTTC. This codes for CASSIEGGGETQYF.

The chain carries TRBV7-9 and TRBJ1-1; TRBD1 is a possible D gene (5 bases). V was cut by 8 bases and J by 6 bases, with 22 bases left in between. CDR1 SEHNR and CDR2 FQNEAQ come from the germline V gene (reference sequence). The CDR3 sequence is 15 residues long. Written as DNA, the CDR3 is TGTGCCAGCTCACCAAGGCAGGGATTTCCTCCTGAAGCTTTCTTT. It is translated as CASSPRQGFPPEAFF.